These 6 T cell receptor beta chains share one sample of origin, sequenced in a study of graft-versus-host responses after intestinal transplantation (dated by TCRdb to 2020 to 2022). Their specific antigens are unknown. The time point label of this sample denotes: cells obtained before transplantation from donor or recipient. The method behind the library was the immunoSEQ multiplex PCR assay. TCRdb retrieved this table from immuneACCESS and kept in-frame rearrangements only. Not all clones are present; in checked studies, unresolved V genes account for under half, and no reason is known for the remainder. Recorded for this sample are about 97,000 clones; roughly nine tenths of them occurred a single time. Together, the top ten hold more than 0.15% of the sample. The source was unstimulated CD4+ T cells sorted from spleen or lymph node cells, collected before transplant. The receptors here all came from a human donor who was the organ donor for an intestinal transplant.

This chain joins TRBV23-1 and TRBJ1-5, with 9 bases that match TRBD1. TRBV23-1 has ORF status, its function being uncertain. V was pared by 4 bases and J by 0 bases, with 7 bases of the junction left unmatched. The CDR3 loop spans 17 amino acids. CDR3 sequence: CASSPGDRDYSNQPQHF. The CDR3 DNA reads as TGCGCCAGCAGTCCCGGGGACAGGGATTATAGCAATCAGCCCCAGCATTTT.

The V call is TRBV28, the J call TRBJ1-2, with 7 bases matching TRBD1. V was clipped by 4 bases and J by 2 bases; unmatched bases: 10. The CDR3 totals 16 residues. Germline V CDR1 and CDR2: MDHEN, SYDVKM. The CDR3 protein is CASSSTPRDSNYGYTF. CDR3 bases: TGTGCCAGCAGTTCAACCCCCCGGGACAGCAACTATGGCTACACCTTC.

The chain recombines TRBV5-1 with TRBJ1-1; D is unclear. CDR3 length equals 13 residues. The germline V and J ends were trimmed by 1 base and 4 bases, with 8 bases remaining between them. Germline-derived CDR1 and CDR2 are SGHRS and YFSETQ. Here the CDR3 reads CASSLPGITEAFF. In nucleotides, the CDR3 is TGCGCCAGCAGCTTGCCGGGTATCACTGAAGCTTTCTTT.

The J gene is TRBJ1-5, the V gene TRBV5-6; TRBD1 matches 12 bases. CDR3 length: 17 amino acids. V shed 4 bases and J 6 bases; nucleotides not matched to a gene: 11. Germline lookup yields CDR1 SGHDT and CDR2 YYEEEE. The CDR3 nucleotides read TGTGCCAGCAGCATTGGGACAGGGGGCAAGATGAGTCAGCCCCAGCATTTT. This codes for CASSIGTGGKMSQPQHF.

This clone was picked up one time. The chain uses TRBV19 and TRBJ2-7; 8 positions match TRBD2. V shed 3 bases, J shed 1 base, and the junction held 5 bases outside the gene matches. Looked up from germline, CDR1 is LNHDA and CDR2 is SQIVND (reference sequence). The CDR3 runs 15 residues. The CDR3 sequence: CASSIYSGGSYEQYF. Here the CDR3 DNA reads TGTGCCAGTAGTATCTATTCGGGGGGGTCCTACGAGCAGTACTTC.

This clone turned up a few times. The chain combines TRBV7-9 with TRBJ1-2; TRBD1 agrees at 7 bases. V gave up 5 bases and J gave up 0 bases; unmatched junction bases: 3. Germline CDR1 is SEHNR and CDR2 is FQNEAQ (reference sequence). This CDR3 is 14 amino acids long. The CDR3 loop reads CASSPGTANYGYTF. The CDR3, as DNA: TGTGCCAGCAGCCCCGGGACAGCTAACTATGGCTACACCTTC.